These 22 T cell receptor beta chains were all obtained from the same sample, sequenced in a study of yellow fever vaccine responses in identical twins. A single record per CDR3 protein comes from TCRdb applying MiXCR to the RT-PCR reads. The table shows about 260 distinct CDR3 sequences, with around 68% occurring only once. This specimen consisted of T cells from blood (PBMCs), unsorted or a sorted subset (not recorded which), obtained before or after yellow fever vaccination (not recorded which). These receptors all come from a woman aged 18-30 years who received the yellow fever vaccine.

V gene TRBV6-1 combines with J gene TRBJ1-3; TRBD1 aligns across 9 bases. This CDR3 comprises 15 residues. V lost 5 bases to trimming and J lost 8 bases; unmatched junction nucleotides: 10. Germline V gene sequence: CDR1 MNHNS, CDR2 SASEGT. This CDR3 is CASSPGQGGPDTIYF. CDR3 DNA sequence: TGTGCCAGCAGTCCGGGACAGGGAGGCCCGGACACCATATATTTT.

The rearrangement uses TRBV10-3 and TRBJ2-1; D is undetermined. Germline CDR1 ENHRY, CDR2 SYGVKD. There are 13 residues in the CDR3. V was cut by 6 bases and J by 0 bases, with 6 bases left in between. This chain's CDR3 is CAIRESSYNEQFF. DNA of the CDR3: TGTGCCATCAGGGAGAGCTCCTACAATGAGCAGTTCTTC.

The chain is built from TRBV10-3 and TRBJ2-1; a possible D gene is TRBD2 (7 bases). CDR1 and CDR2 (germline): ENHRY, SYGVKD. V was clipped by 4 bases and J by 12 bases, with 16 bases between them. This CDR3 has 13 amino acids. DNA for the CDR3: TGTGCCATCAGTGTGCGCGTGAGGGGGGGGCAGTTCTTC. Its protein product is CAISVRVRGGQFF.

The chain is built from TRBV10-3 and TRBJ1-2; TRBD1 aligns across 8 bases. Germline values: CDR1 ENHRY, CDR2 SYGVKD. V lost 2 bases to trimming and J lost 8 bases; unmatched junction nucleotides: 4. This CDR3 comprises 13 residues. The DNA for the CDR3 is TGTGCCATCAGTGAGCAGGGGGCGCGGGGCTACACCTTC. Its translation is CAISEQGARGYTF.

The chain is built from TRBV18 and TRBJ1-3, with D uncertain. Trimming took 3 bases from V and 2 from J, leaving 8 bases between them. Germline CDR1 reads KGHSH; CDR2 reads LQKENI. CDR3 length: 14 amino acids. The CDR3: CASSPGGTGNTIYF. The CDR3 region has the DNA TGTGCCAGCTCACCCGGTGGGACTGGAAACACCATATATTTT.

The chain is built from TRBV6-5 and TRBJ2-7; 9 bases are shared with TRBD2. This CDR3 region has 15 residues. J lost 6 bases, V lost 2 bases, and 8 bases had no gene match. In germline, CDR1 is MNHEY, CDR2 SVGAGI. In DNA form, the CDR3 reads TGTGCCAGCAGTTACGAGACTAGCGGAGACGGCGAGCAGTACTTC. This translates into CASSYETSGDGEQYF.

This chain links TRBV15 with TRBJ1-1; 8 bases are shared with TRBD1. CDR1 and CDR2 (germline): LNHNV, YYDKDF (reference sequence). V was clipped by 6 bases and J by 4 bases; unmatched bases: 7. There are 14 residues in the CDR3. The CDR3, as DNA: TGTGCCACCAGTTTGGGACAGGTTTTCACTGAAGCTTTCTTT. The encoded protein is CATSLGQVFTEAFF.

This chain joins TRBV7-9 and TRBJ2-3; a possible D gene is TRBD2 (6 bases). Trimming left V 8 bases short and J 0 bases short, with 15 bases between. Germline CDR1 SEHNR, CDR2 FQNEAQ (reference sequence). The CDR3 is 15 residues long. Here the CDR3 reads CASLIRDSSTDTQYF. The CDR3 DNA is TGTGCCAGCCTTATACGGGACTCAAGCACAGATACGCAGTATTTT.

The chain couples TRBV2 to TRBJ2-7; no definite D call. Trimming stripped 7 bases from V and 3 bases from J, with 10 bases between. CDR1 is SNHLY and CDR2 is FYNNEI in the germline V gene. The length of the CDR3 is 12 residues. The CDR3 spells CASIGGIYEQYF. CDR3 sequence (DNA): TGTGCCAGCATTGGTGGGATCTACGAGCAGTACTTC.

The genes are TRBV10-1 and TRBJ1-2, with TRBD1 matching 8 bases. The CDR3 is 15 amino acids. In germline, CDR1 is WNHNN, CDR2 SYGVQD (reference sequence). Trimming at V came to 2 bases and at J to 5 bases, leaving 7 bases not matched to a gene. CDR3 loop: CASSERRQGAYGYTF. In DNA form, the CDR3 reads TGCGCCAGCAGTGAGCGGCGCCAGGGGGCATATGGCTACACCTTC.

The rearrangement joins TRBV18 to TRBJ2-7; D uncertain. The CDR3 runs to 17 residues. Trimming cost V 0 bases and J 1 base, with 16 bases left between them. Germline V lookup: CDR1 KGHSH, CDR2 LQKENI. CDR3 sequence reads: CASSPPRLARTSYEQYF. DNA for the CDR3: TGTGCCAGCTCACCACCTCGGCTGGCCAGAACTTCCTACGAGCAGTACTTC.

The rearrangement uses TRBV10-3 and TRBJ2-7; no firm D call. The V end was cut by 2 bases, the J end by 2 bases, with 7 bases between. The CDR3 contains 13 residues. CDR1 ENHRY and CDR2 SYGVKD come from the germline V gene. In DNA form, the CDR3 reads TGTGCCATCAGTGAGGGAAGGACCTACGAGCAGTACTTC. This translates into CAISEGRTYEQYF.

The V and J genes are TRBV7-6 and TRBJ2-3; D is undetermined. From germline, CDR1 is SGHVS and CDR2 FNYEAQ. The CDR3 loop spans 15 amino acids. With 5 bases removed from V and 3 bases from J, the gap between germline ends came to 15 bases. The CDR3 bases are TGTGCCAGCAGCCCAAGATTAGGCGAGACAGATACGCAGTATTTT. Its translation is CASSPRLGETDTQYF.

The chain carries TRBV10-3 and TRBJ1-6; tentatively, D is TRBD1 (6 bases). CDR1 is ENHRY and CDR2 is SYGVKD in the germline V gene. The CDR3 spans 18 residues. V gave up 6 bases and J gave up 0 bases, with 18 bases separating them. The chain's CDR3 is CAISREGVRSSYNSPLHF. CDR3 sequence (DNA): TGTGCCATCAGCCGCGAGGGGGTTAGGAGCTCCTATAATTCACCCCTCCACTTT.

This clonotype was observed a few times. J is TRBJ1-1 and V is TRBV28, with 8 bases lining up with TRBD1. Germline V gene lookup returns CDR1 MDHEN and CDR2 SYDVKM. This CDR3 is 11 amino acids long. V trimming: 6 bases; J trimming: 10 bases; junction bases outside the gene matches: 4. The CDR3 bases are TGTGCCAGCAGAACGACAGGGGCAGCTTTCTTT. Protein sequence: CASRTTGAAFF. The entire variable domain, with the rest obtained from reference TRBV28 and TRBJ1-1, is as follows: DVKVTQSSRYLVKRTGEKVFLECVQDMDHENMFWYRQDPGLGLRLIYFSYDVKMKEKGDIPEGYSVSREKKERFSLILESASTNQTSMYLCASRTTGAAFFGQGTRLTVV.

The V gene is TRBV24-1, the J gene TRBJ2-1; D remains ambiguous. CDR3 size: 12 residues. The V end was cut by 1 base, the J end by 7 bases, with 4 bases between. Germline V gene sequence: CDR1 KGHDR, CDR2 SFDVKD. The CDR3 DNA follows: TGTGCCACCAGTGATTTAAGGAATGAGCAGTTCTTC. Its translation is CATSDLRNEQFF.

V is TRBV4-2 and J is TRBJ2-3, with TRBD2 matching over 9 bases. The CDR3 is 15 residues long. Germline-derived CDR1 and CDR2 are LGHNA and YNFKEQ. The J segment lost 3 bases and the V segment lost 7 bases, leaving 8 bases of the junction unmatched. The CDR3 sequence: CASTDSGRGTDTQYF. The CDR3 DNA reads TGTGCCAGCACCGATAGCGGGAGAGGAACAGATACGCAGTATTTT.

V gene TRBV10-1 combines with J gene TRBJ2-1; 7 positions agree with TRBD1. The CDR3 length is 13 residues. V trimming: 5 bases; J trimming: 5 bases; junction bases outside the gene matches: 3. From germline, CDR1 is WNHNN and CDR2 SYGVQD (reference sequence). This CDR3 is CASSNDRDNEQFF. The CDR3 DNA reads as TGCGCCAGCAGTAATGACAGGGACAATGAGCAGTTCTTC.

This rearrangement joins TRBV11-2 to TRBJ2-5, with 8 positions matching TRBD2. Per the germline V gene, CDR1 is SGHAT and CDR2 is FQNNGV. The CDR3 spans 16 residues. The V gene end was trimmed by 1 base and the J gene end by 2 bases; junction bases not matched to a gene: 6. Here the CDR3 reads CASSLGVLAGQETQYF. CDR3 bases: TGTGCCAGCAGCTTAGGAGTGTTAGCGGGGCAAGAGACCCAGTACTTC.

This chain joins TRBV6-1 and TRBJ1-2; TRBD1 matches at 7 bases. The V gene end was trimmed by 5 bases and the J gene end by 7 bases; junction bases not matched to a gene: 13. The CDR3 totals 15 residues. Germline CDR1 reads MNHNS; CDR2 reads SASEGT. CDR3 amino acids: CASSTQRQGGVGYTF. CDR3 coding DNA: TGTGCCAGCAGTACCCAACGACAGGGCGGGGTTGGCTACACCTTC.

This chain uses TRBV10-3 with TRBJ1-1, with 7 bases fitting TRBD1. CDR1 is ENHRY, CDR2 SYGVKD, per germline. V lost 6 bases, J lost 3 bases, and 4 bases stayed unmatched. The CDR3 has 13 amino acids. For the CDR3, the DNA is TGTGCCATCAGCCAGGGGGTGGACACTGAAGCTTTCTTT. It yields the protein CAISQGVDTEAFF.

The chain carries TRBV23-1 and TRBJ1-6; D not certain. TRBV23-1 is known as an ORF, though its function is uncertain. The CDR3 runs 14 residues. The CDR3 loop is CAITDGSYNSPLHF. CDR3 nucleotide sequence: TGCGCGATCACGGATGGTAGTTATAATTCACCCCTCCACTTT.